The 2 T cell receptor beta chains reported below all come from one sample, sequenced in a study of CD8+ T cells in alopecia areata. RNA extraction was followed by reverse transcription into cDNA, which acted as the sequencing template. Sequencing was performed with immunoSEQ multiplex PCR; in TCRdb, only in-frame clones are kept and a portion is missing. In the table there are tens of thousands of clones, about 40% of which are singletons. The sample comprised NKG2D-low CD8+ T cells sorted from blood. These receptors all stem from a human donor with alopecia areata.

The chain joins TRBV29-1 to TRBJ1-3; 8 nucleotides align to TRBD1. The CDR3 is made up of 14 amino acids. V lost 7 bases and J lost 4; bases outside the gene matches: 9. Per germline, CDR1 SQVTM and CDR2 ANQGSEA. This CDR3 reads CSADSRDRGNTIYF. CDR3 coding DNA: TGCAGCGCCGATTCGAGGGACAGGGGAAACACCATATATTTT.

The chain uses TRBV5-4 and TRBJ2-5; D is unresolved. Trimming pared 2 bases from V and 3 bases from J, leaving 11 bases between. Per the germline V gene, CDR1 is SGHNT and CDR2 is YYREEE (reference sequence). This CDR3 is 14 amino acids long. CDR3 DNA: TGTGCCAGCAGCTTTGCGGACCGGGAAGAGACCCAGTACTTC. This translates into CASSFADREETQYF.